The 9 T cell receptor beta chains presented below share a single source sample, sequenced in a study of shared clonotypes between healthy human individuals. Naive-designated CD8 cells lacked CD45RO, were positively enriched for CCR7, and omitted terminally differentiated effector memory CD45RA+ cells. Only in-frame clones appear in the TCRdb table, and some are missing; sequencing was by immunoSEQ multiplex PCR. The data contain about 820,000 clones, almost 95% of them seen just once; the ten biggest clones take up 24%. Material for sequencing was naive CD8+ T cells sorted from blood. Source of these receptors: a man younger than 40 in good health.

This chain links TRBV6-6 with TRBJ1-1; D not resolved. Trimming removed 6 bases from V and 7 bases from J, with 12 bases in between. The CDR3 totals 12 residues. CDR1 is MNHNY and CDR2 is SVGAGI in the germline V gene (reference sequence). DNA of the CDR3: TGTGCCAGCAGCAATGACGGAGTTGAAGCTTTCTTT. It translates to CASSNDGVEAFF.

This chain uses TRBV7-9 with TRBJ2-7; 8 bases agree with TRBD2. J lost 5 bases, V lost 1 base, and 13 bases had no gene match. Per germline, CDR1 SEHNR and CDR2 FQNEAQ (reference sequence). The CDR3 has 17 residues. The CDR3 region has the DNA TGTGCCAGCAGCTTAGTATCAGTCGGAGCGGGAGCAAACGAGCAGTACTTC. Its translation is CASSLVSVGAGANEQYF.

V gene TRBV4-1 combines with J gene TRBJ2-5, with 10 bases lining up with TRBD1. Matching the DNA end better, TRBJ2-7 makes the J call doubtful. CDR3 size: 15 residues. Germline V gene lookup returns CDR1 MGHRA and CDR2 YSYEKL. This CDR3 reads CASSPSGTGEYEQYF. CDR3 nucleotides: TGCGCCAGCAGCCCGTCTGGGACAGGGGAATACGAGCAGTACTTC.

The chain links TRBV25-1 to TRBJ2-7; the D call may be TRBD1 or TRBD2 (5 bases each). The CDR3 is 13 amino acids. With 1 base removed from V and 2 bases from J, the gap between germline ends came to 6 bases. Germline lookup yields CDR1 MGHDK and CDR2 SYGVNS. In DNA form, the CDR3 reads TGTGCCAGCAGTGAATTGGGGGCCTACGAGCAGTACTTC. This sequence encodes CASSELGAYEQYF.

The chain has TRBV7-9 and TRBJ2-3; D is unclear. Between the trimmed V and J ends, which lost 5 bases and 14 bases, there was a span of 20 bases. Germline loops: CDR1 SEHNR, CDR2 FQNEAQ (reference sequence). The CDR3 has 13 amino acids. CDR3 amino acids: CASSLGPDNGPYF. In DNA, the CDR3 is TGTGCCAGCAGCCTCGGACCCGATAACGGCCCGTATTTT.

V gene TRBV7-2 combines with J gene TRBJ2-3; 16 bases fit TRBD2. From germline, CDR1 is SGHTA and CDR2 FQGNSA. The CDR3 length is 17 residues. V was clipped by 5 bases and J by 6 bases; unmatched bases: 8. This CDR3 reads CASSPGTSGRAWDTQYF. The CDR3 DNA sequence: TGTGCCAGCAGCCCCGGGACTAGCGGGAGGGCTTGGGATACGCAGTATTTT.

The chain employs TRBV28 and TRBJ2-7; no firm D call. V was shortened by 5 bases and J by 0 bases, with 11 bases between the two germline ends. The CDR3 consists of 14 residues. CDR1 MDHEN and CDR2 SYDVKM come from the germline V gene. This chain's CDR3 is CASSLMYSSYEQYF. The CDR3, as DNA: TGTGCCAGCAGTCTTATGTACTCCTCCTACGAGCAGTACTTC.

The rearrangement uses TRBV28 and TRBJ1-5, with D hard to call. This CDR3 has 14 amino acids. Germline CDR1 is MDHEN and CDR2 is SYDVKM. V was clipped by 7 bases and J by 4 bases, with 14 bases between them. The CDR3 region is CASTSAIPNQPQHF. Written as DNA, the CDR3 is TGTGCCAGCACGTCCGCGATTCCTAATCAGCCCCAGCATTTT.

The rearrangement joins TRBV7-9 to TRBJ2-7; 7 positions agree with TRBD1. This CDR3 has 14 amino acids. The trim removed 5 bases at V and 3 bases at J, leaving 7 bases unmatched. The V gene's germline CDR1 is SEHNR and CDR2 FQNEAQ (reference sequence). The CDR3 reads CASSRPGQDYEQYF. CDR3 DNA sequence: TGTGCCAGCAGCCGCCCCGGACAGGACTACGAGCAGTACTTC.